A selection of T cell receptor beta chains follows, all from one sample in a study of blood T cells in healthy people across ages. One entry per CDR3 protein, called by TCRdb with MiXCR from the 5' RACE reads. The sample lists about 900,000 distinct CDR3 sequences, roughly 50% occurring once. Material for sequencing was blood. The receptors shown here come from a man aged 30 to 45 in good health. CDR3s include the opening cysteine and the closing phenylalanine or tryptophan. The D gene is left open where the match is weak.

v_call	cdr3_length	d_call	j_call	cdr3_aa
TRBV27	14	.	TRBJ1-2	CASSFLGEGDGYTF
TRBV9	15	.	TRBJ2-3	CASSPQDSRTDTQYF
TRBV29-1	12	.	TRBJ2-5	CSVEARSETQYF
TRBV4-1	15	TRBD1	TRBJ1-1	CASSREDRDSDEAFF
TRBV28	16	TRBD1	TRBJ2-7	CASSMTGTGVFYEQYF
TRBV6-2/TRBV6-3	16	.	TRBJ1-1	CASSYSRRTMNTEAFF
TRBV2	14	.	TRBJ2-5	CASSFPGHQETQYF
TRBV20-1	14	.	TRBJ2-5	CSARDDVDQETQYF
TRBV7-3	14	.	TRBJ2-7	CASSLNAGLDEQYF
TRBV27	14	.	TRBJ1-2	CASSPGAVVGGYTF
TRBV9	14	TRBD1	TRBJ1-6	CASSETQGNSPLHF
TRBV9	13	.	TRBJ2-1	CASSAPEYNEQFF
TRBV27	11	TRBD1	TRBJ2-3	CASIQGNTQYF
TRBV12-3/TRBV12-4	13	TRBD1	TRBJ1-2	CASSLDRGLGYTF
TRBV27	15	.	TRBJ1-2	CASSLCRDGDYGYTF
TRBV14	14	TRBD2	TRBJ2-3	CASRRGGSTDTQYF
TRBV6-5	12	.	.	CASSYSTSEQYF